The 6 T cell receptor beta chains listed next were all sequenced from one sample in a study of cytomegalovirus exposure and HLA in healthy donors. Researchers ran the PCR with 60 Vbeta and 13 Jbeta primers. Measured with immunoSEQ multiplex PCR; TCRdb has only the in-frame clones, and not every one. The sample has roughly 100,000 clones; about 60% are singletons. The sample consisted of PBMCs. Receptors were obtained from a human donor in good health.

Only a few counts were recorded for this clone. This rearrangement joins TRBV19 to TRBJ1-1, with no clear D. The CDR3 extends over 13 amino acids. Germline V gene sequence: CDR1 LNHDA, CDR2 SQIVND (reference sequence). The germline V and J ends were trimmed by 3 bases and 0 bases, with 5 bases remaining between them. The CDR3 spells CASSMQLNTEAFF. The CDR3, as DNA: TGTGCCAGTAGTATGCAGTTGAACACTGAAGCTTTCTTT. Based on the CDR3 plus reference TRBV19 and TRBJ1-1, the full variable domain is DGGITQSPKYLFRKEGQNVTLSCEQNLNHDAMYWYRQDPGQGLRLIYYSQIVNDFQKGDIAEGYSVSREKKESFPLTVTSAQKNPTAFYLCASSMQLNTEAFFGQGTRLTVV.

This clone has more than one count but fewer than ten. The chain has TRBV6-1 and TRBJ2-2; a possible D gene is TRBD2 (5 bases). Trimming left V 8 bases short and J 9 bases short, with 19 bases between. Germline CDR1 reads MNHNS; CDR2 reads SASEGT. The CDR3 totals 14 residues. The CDR3 nucleotides read TGTGCCAGCTTCTTCCGGGGTCTACACCGGGAGCTGTTTTTT. This sequence encodes CASFFRGLHRELFF.

V usage is TRBV13 and J usage is TRBJ1-6, with D tentatively TRBD1 (5 bases). Germline V gene data show CDR1 as PRHDT and CDR2 as FYEKMQ (reference sequence). V dropped 3 bases and J dropped 6 bases, with 12 bases sitting between them. The CDR3 runs 15 residues. This CDR3 is CASSLGGDANSPLHF. For the CDR3, the DNA is TGTGCCAGCAGCTTGGGGGGGGATGCTAATTCACCCCTCCACTTT.

V gene TRBV18 combines with J gene TRBJ2-7; TRBD2 agrees at 15 bases. The CDR3 totals 17 residues. The V gene's germline CDR1 is KGHSH and CDR2 LQKENI. V gave up 4 bases and J gave up 7 bases; unmatched junction bases: 11. CDR3 nucleotide sequence: TGTGCCAGCTCACGGGTAGGGACTAGCGGGAGGATGGAGGAGCAGTACTTC. It yields the protein CASSRVGTSGRMEEQYF.

This clone was detected once. V usage is TRBV19 and J usage is TRBJ2-1; 7 bases align to TRBD2. The CDR3 totals 15 residues. Germline-derived CDR1 and CDR2 are LNHDA and SQIVND (reference sequence). V shed 2 bases and J 0 bases; nucleotides not matched to a gene: 1. CDR3 sequence: CASSIRGDSYNEQFF. CDR3 sequence (DNA): TGTGCCAGTAGTATACGGGGGGACTCCTACAATGAGCAGTTCTTC.

There are a few counts of this clone. The J gene is TRBJ2-5, the V gene TRBV18; possible D gene TRBD1, 8 bases. V dropped 4 bases and J dropped 4 bases, with 16 bases sitting between them. This CDR3 comprises 15 residues. Germline-derived CDR1 and CDR2 are KGHSH and LQKENI. CDR3 bases: TGTGCCAGCTCACTAGCGGGTACAGGGGGAGAGACCCAGTACTTC. Its protein is CASSLAGTGGETQYF.